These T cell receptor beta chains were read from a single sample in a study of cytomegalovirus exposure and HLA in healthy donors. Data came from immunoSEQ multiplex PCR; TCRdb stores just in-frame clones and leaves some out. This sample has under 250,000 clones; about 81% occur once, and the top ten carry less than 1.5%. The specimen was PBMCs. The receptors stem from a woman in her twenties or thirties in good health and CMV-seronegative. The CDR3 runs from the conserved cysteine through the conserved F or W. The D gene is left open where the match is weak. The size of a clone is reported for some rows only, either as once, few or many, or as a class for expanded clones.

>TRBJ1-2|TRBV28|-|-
TGTGCCAGCAGCACCAATGGGGCCGCTAACTATGGCTACACCTTC
CASSTNGAANYGYTF
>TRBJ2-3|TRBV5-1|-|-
TGCGCCAGCAGTGGGCTACCTCAGGATACGCAGTATTTT
CASSGLPQDTQYF
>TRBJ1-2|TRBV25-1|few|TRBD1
TGTGCCAGCAGTCCCCGCTTTTGGCAGGGGGCAGACGGCTACACCTTC
CASSPRFWQGADGYTF
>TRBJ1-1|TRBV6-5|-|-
TGTGCCAGCCACGGGACACCGGGCACTGAAGCTTTCTTT
CASHGTPGTEAFF
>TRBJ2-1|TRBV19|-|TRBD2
TGTGCCAGTAGTATTTTCGCTAGCGGGCGCCCCGCTAAACTCGATGAGCAGTTCTTC
CASSIFASGRPAKLDEQFF
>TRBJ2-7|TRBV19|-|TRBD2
TGTGCCAGTGGTGGACTAGCGGGAGGACGCCACGAGCAGTACTTC
CASGGLAGGRHEQYF
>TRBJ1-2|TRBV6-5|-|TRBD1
TGTGCCAGCAGTCAGGGACAGAACTATGGCTACACCTTC
CASSQGQNYGYTF
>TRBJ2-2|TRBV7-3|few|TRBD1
TGTGCCAGCAGGGCTGGACAGGGGGCCGGGGAGCTGTTTTTT
CASRAGQGAGELFF
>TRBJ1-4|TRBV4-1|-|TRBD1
TGCGCCAGCAGCCAAGGAGGACAGGCAAACGAAAAACTGTTTTTT
CASSQGGQANEKLFF
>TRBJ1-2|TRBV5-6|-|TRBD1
TGTGCCAGCAGCACGGACAGGGGGCGAAGCTATGGCTACACCTTC
CASSTDRGRSYGYTF
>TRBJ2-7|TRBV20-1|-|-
TGCAGTGCCGACACGCTCTACGAGCAGTACTTC
CSADTLYEQYF
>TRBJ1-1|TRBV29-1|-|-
TGCAGCGCTCCGACAGTGGGGACTGAAGCTTTCTTT
CSAPTVGTEAFF
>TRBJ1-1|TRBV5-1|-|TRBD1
TGCGCCAGCAGCTTTCAGGGGGGATGGACTGAAGCTTTCTTT
CASSFQGGWTEAFF
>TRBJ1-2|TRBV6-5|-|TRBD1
TGTGCCAGCAGAGTCCAGGGGGCCAACTATGGCTACACCTTC
CASRVQGANYGYTF
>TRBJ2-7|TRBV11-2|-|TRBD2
TGTGCCAGCAGCCAGGAGCTGGGCGGGGGAACCTACGAGCAGTACTTC
CASSQELGGGTYEQYF
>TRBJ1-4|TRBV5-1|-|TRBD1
TGCGCCAGCAGCCAGGGACAGGGGAGGACTAATGAAAAACTGTTTTTT
CASSQGQGRTNEKLFF
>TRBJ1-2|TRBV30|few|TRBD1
TGTGCCTGGAGCAAGGGGGCGGTTTATGGCTACACCTTC
CAWSKGAVYGYTF
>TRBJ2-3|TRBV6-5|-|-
TGTGCCAGCAGGGATAGTCATAGCGCCTCAGATACGCAGTATTTT
CASRDSHSASDTQYF
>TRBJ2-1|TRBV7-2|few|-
TGTGCCAGCAGCCCACAACAGGGATTCGGGGAGCAGTTCTTC
CASSPQQGFGEQFF
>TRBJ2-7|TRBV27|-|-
TGTGCCAGCAGCCCCGAGGATCTTCCAATTCCGGACGAGCAGTACTTC
CASSPEDLPIPDEQYF
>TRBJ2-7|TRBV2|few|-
TGTGCCAGCGGCGGCACCTACGAGCAGTACTTC
CASGGTYEQYF
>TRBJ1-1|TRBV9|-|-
TGTGCCAGCAGCGGAGGAGACTTGAACACTGAAGCTTTCTTT
CASSGGDLNTEAFF
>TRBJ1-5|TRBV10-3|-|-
TGTGCCATCAGTGTGGGGGGACAGCCCCAGCATTTT
CAISVGGQPQHF
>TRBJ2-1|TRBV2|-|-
TGTGCCAGCATCCCATTACGAGCGGGTTCCTACAATGAGCAGTTCTTC
CASIPLRAGSYNEQFF
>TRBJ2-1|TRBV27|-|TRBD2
TGTGCCAGCAGTTTATGGGCTAGCGGGAAAGACAATGAGCAGTTCTTC
CASSLWASGKDNEQFF
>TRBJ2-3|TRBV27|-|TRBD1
TGTGCCAGCAACCTAACCCCCGGGACAGGGGCCCCAGATACGCAGTATTTT
CASNLTPGTGAPDTQYF
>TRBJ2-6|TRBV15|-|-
TGTGCCACCAGCTCCTTCGGCCGGAGGTTAGGTGGGGCCAACGTCCTGACTTTC
CATSSFGRRLGGANVLTF
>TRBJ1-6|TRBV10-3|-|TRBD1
TGTGCCACCAGGGGGGGAACGAGCAATTCACCCCTCCACTTT
CATRGGTSNSPLHF